The clone carrying this T cell receptor beta chain was counted between two and nine times. The entry originates in a study of blood T cells in healthy people across ages. Next came a second PCR, run for about 6 to 12 cycles, which used a sample-barcoded 5' primer along with a J-beta primer mix. TCRdb redid the calling of the 5' RACE reads with MiXCR, one entry per CDR3 protein. The table records around 990,000 distinct CDR3 sequences, 20% to 25% of them present only once. Germline CDR1 and CDR2: SNHLY and FYNNEI. The CDR3 is made up of 12 amino acids. Trimming took 8 bases from V and 3 from J, leaving 8 bases between them. Each of the donors had around 9 milliliters of peripheral blood drawn into EDTA-treated Vacutainer tubes. In addition, the sample was reused for a study of T cells of mothers and their children. From that second work: Sequencing got over 8 million TCR beta CDR3 reads from each mother and some 3 million from each child.

Input material: blood. This chain links TRBV2 with TRBJ2-1, with D hard to call. The clonotype originates from a girl aged 2-10 years in good health. The CDR3 DNA reads as TGTGCCAGCTTGAACGGCTACAATGAGCAGTTCTTC. Translation: CASLNGYNEQFF.